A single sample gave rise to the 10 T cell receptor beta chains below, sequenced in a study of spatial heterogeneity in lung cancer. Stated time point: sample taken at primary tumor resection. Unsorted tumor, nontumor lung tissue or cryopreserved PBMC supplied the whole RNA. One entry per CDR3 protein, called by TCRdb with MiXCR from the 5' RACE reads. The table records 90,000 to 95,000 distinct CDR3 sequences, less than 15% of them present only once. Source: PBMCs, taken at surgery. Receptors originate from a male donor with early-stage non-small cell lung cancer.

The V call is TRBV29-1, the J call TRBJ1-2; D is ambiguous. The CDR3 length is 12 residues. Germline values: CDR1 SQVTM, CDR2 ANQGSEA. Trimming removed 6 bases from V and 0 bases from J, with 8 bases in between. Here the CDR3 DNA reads TGCAGCGTCACCGGGGCTAACTATGGCTACACCTTC. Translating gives CSVTGANYGYTF.

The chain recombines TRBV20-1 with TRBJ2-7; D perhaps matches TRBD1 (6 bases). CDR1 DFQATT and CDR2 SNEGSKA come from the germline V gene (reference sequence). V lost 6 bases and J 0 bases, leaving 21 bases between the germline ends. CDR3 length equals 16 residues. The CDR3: CSAQEPGTTFSYEQYF. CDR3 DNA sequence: TGCAGTGCGCAGGAGCCGGGGACAACCTTCTCCTACGAGCAGTACTTC.

The CDR3, as DNA: TGCAGTGCGCCAAAGACGGTGGGGGATGGCTACACCTTC. This codes for CSAPKTVGDGYTF. V is TRBV20-1 and J is TRBJ1-2; D perhaps matches TRBD1 (5 bases). CDR1 is DFQATT, CDR2 SNEGSKA, per germline (reference sequence). V dropped 6 bases and J dropped 6 bases, with 17 bases sitting between them. The CDR3 covers 13 residues.

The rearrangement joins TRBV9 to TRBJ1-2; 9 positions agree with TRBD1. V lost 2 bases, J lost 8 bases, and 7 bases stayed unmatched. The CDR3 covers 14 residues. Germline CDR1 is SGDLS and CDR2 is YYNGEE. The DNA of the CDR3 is TGTGCCAGCAGCGTGGGAACAGGGGGCGACGGCTACACCTTC. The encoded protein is CASSVGTGGDGYTF.

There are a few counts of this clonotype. Written as DNA, the CDR3 is TGTGCCATCAGGCCAGGCTTAGGCGGCAATCAGCCCCAGCATTTT. Its translation is CAIRPGLGGNQPQHF. This chain links TRBV10-3 with TRBJ1-5, with no clear D. Deletions cut 6 bases from V and 2 bases from J, with 14 bases between. The CDR3 is 15 amino acids. In germline, CDR1 is ENHRY, CDR2 SYGVKD.

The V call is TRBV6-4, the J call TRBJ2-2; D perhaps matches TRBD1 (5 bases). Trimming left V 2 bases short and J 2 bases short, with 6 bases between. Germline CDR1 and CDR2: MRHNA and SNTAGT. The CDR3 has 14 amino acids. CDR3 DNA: TGTGCCAGCAGTGACCAGGGCAACACCGGGGAGCTGTTTTTT. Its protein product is CASSDQGNTGELFF.

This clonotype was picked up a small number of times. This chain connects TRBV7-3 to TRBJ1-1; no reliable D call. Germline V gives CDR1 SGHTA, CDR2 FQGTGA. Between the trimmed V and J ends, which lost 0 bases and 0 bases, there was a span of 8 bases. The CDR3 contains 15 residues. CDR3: CASSLTRGMNTEAFF. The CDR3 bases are TGTGCCAGCAGCTTAACCCGAGGCATGAACACTGAAGCTTTCTTT.

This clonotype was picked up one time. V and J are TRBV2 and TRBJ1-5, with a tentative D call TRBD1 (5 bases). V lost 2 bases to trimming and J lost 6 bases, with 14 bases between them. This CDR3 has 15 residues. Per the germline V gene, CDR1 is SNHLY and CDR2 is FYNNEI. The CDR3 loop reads CASSEMGVPIQPQHF. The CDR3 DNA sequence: TGTGCCAGCAGTGAAATGGGGGTCCCCATTCAGCCCCAGCATTTT.

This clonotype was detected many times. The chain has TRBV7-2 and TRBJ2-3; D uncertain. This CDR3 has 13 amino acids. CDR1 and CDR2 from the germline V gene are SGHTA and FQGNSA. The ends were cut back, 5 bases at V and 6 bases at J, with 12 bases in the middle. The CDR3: CASSRTMTDTQYF. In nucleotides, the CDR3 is TGTGCCAGCAGCCGAACTATGACCGATACGCAGTATTTT. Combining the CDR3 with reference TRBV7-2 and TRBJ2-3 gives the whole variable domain GAGVSQSPSNKVTEKGKDVELRCDPISGHTALYWYRQSLGQGLEFLIYFQGNSAPDKSGLPSDRFSAERTGGSVSTLTIQRTQQEDSAVYLCASSRTMTDTQYFGPGTRLTVL.

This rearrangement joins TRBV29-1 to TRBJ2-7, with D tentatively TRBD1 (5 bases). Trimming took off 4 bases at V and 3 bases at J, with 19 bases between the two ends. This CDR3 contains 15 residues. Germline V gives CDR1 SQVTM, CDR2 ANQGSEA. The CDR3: CSVGFWTSLHYEQYF. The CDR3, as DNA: TGCAGCGTTGGTTTTTGGACATCCCTTCACTACGAGCAGTACTTC.